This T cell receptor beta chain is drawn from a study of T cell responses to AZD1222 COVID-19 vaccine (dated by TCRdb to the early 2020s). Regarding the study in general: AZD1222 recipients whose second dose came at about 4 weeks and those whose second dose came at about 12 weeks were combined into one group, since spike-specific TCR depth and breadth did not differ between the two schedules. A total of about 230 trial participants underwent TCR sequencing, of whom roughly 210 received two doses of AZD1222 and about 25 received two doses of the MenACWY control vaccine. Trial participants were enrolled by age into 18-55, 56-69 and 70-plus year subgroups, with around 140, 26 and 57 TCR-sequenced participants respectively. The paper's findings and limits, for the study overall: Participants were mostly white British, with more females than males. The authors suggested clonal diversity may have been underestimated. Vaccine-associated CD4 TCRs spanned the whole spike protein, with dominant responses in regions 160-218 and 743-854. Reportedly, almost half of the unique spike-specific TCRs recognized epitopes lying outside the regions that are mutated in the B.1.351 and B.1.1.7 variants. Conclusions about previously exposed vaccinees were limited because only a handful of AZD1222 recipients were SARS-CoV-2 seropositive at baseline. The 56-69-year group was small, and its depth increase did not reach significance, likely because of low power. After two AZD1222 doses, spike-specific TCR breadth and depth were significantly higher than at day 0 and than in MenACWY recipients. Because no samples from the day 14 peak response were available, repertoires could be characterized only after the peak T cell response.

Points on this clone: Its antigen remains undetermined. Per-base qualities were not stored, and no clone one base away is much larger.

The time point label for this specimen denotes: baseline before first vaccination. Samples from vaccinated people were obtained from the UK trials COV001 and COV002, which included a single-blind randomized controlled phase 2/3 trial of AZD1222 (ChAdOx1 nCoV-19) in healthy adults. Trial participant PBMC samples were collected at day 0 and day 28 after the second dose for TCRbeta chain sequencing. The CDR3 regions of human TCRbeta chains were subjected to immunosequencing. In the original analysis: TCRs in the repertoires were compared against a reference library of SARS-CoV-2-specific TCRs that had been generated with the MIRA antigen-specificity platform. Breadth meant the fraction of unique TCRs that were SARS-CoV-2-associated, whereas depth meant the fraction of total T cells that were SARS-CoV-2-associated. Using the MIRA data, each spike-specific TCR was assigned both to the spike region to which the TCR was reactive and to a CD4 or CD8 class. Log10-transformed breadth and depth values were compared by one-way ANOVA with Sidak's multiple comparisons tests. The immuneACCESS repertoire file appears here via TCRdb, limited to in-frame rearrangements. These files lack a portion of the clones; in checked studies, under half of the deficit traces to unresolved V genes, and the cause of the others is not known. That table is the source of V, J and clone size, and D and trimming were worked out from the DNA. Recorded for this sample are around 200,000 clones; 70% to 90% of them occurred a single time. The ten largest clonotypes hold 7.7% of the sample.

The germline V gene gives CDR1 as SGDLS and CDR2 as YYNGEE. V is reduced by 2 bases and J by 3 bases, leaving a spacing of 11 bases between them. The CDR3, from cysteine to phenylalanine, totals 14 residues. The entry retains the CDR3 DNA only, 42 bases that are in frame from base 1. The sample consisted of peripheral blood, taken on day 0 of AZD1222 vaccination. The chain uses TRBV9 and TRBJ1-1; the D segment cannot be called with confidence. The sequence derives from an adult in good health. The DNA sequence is TGTGCCAGCAGCGTTGGGTACCGGGACACTGAAGCTTTCTTT. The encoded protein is CASSVGYRDTEAFF.